These 6 T cell receptor beta chains share one sample of origin, sequenced in a study of T cell responses to AZD1222 COVID-19 vaccine. Generated by immunoSEQ multiplex PCR, the TCRdb table keeps only in-frame clones and is missing some. The profile shows some 150,000 clones, around 90% of them singletons. Material: peripheral blood, obtained on day 0 of AZD1222 vaccination. The origin of the receptors is an adult in good health.

This chain links TRBV5-8 with TRBJ1-1; weak D call: TRBD1 (6 bases). The ends were cut back, 4 bases at V and 0 bases at J, with 13 bases in the middle. The CDR3 is 15 amino acids. Germline CDR1 reads SGHTS; CDR2 reads YDEGEE. CDR3 protein: CASSHGQLMNTEAFF. The CDR3 nucleotides are TGTGCCAGCAGCCACGGACAGCTAATGAACACTGAAGCTTTCTTT.

The V gene is TRBV10-1, the J gene TRBJ1-1; D gene ambiguous. The germline CDR1 and CDR2 sequences are WNHNN and SYGVQD (reference sequence). Trimming pared 8 bases from V and 1 base from J, leaving 11 bases between. This CDR3 is 13 amino acids long. The CDR3 reads CASSDGRNTEAFF. CDR3 bases: TGCGCCAGCTCGGACGGCCGGAACACTGAAGCTTTCTTT.

This clone was observed once. V gene TRBV10-3 combines with J gene TRBJ2-1; 9 bases match TRBD1. V lost 0 bases to trimming and J lost 7 bases; unmatched junction nucleotides: 19. The CDR3 runs to 20 residues. CDR1 is ENHRY and CDR2 is SYGVKD in the germline V gene. The CDR3 here is CAISESGQGDSSLDGNEQFF. DNA for the CDR3: TGTGCCATCAGTGAGTCGGGACAGGGCGATAGCAGCTTAGATGGGAATGAGCAGTTCTTC.

The chain has TRBV6-1 and TRBJ2-2; perhaps TRBD1 as D (5 bases). Per the germline V gene, CDR1 is MNHNS and CDR2 is SASEGT. V was pared by 4 bases and J by 4 bases, with 22 bases between. This CDR3 has 18 residues. The CDR3 DNA is TGTGCCAGCAGTGCCGACCCAGGGTGGTTTCCCCTCACCGGGGAGCTGTTTTTT. As protein: CASSADPGWFPLTGELFF.

The J gene is TRBJ2-2, the V gene TRBV18; maybe TRBD2 (6 bases). Germline V gene lookup returns CDR1 KGHSH and CDR2 LQKENI. This CDR3 is 13 amino acids long. V was cut by 6 bases and J by 5 bases, with 10 bases left in between. In DNA form, the CDR3 reads TGTGCCAGCTCCCTAGGACTAACCGGGGAGCTGTTTTTT. It codes for CASSLGLTGELFF.

The V and J genes are TRBV5-8 and TRBJ2-1; possible D gene TRBD1, 5 bases. This CDR3 comprises 14 residues. The V gene's germline CDR1 is SGHTS and CDR2 YDEGEE. Trimming shortened V by 4 bases and J by 8 bases, and 16 bases separated the two germline ends. CDR3 region: CASSAPWGSHEQFF. CDR3 nucleotide sequence: TGTGCCAGCAGCGCGCCGTGGGGCTCCCATGAGCAGTTCTTC. The full variable domain, its missing parts supplied by reference TRBV5-8 and TRBJ2-1, is EAGVTQSPTHLIKTRGQQATLRCSPISGHTSVYWYQQALGLGLQFLLWYDEGEERNRGNFPPRFSGRQFPNYSSELNVNALELEDSALYLCASSAPWGSHEQFFGPGTRLTVL.